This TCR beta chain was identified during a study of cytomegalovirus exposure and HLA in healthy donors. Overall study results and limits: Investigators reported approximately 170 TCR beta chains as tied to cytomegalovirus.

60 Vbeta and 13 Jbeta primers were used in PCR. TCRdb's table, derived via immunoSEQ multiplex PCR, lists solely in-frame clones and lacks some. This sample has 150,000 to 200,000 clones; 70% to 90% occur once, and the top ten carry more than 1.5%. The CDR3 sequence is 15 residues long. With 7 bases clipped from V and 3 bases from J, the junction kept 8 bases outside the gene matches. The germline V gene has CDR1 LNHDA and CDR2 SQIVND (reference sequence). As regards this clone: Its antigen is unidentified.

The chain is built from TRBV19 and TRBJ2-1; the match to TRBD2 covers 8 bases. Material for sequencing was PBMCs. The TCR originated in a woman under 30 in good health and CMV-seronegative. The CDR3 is CASKMAGGNYNEQFF. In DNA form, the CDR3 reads TGTGCCAGTAAGATGGCGGGGGGAAACTACAATGAGCAGTTCTTC.